The rows below give T cell receptor beta chains drawn from one sample of a study. In TCRdb, the RT-PCR reads were re-called with MiXCR into one record per CDR3 protein. This table has about 680,000 distinct CDR3 sequences, 14% appearing once. Sequenced sample: memory CD4+ T cells from blood. The receptors stem from a female donor in good health, serving as a healthy control. CDR3s include the opening cysteine and the closing phenylalanine or tryptophan. A D gene is named only where the DNA matches it firmly. The listing skips clone size in some rows; elsewhere it reads once, few, many or a size class.

clone size	V gene	J gene	D gene	CDR3 protein	CDR3 DNA
NA	TRBV30	TRBJ1-1	TRBD1	CAWTRGLAEAFF	TGTGCCTGGACCAGGGGGCTCGCTGAAGCTTTCTTT
few	TRBV12-3/TRBV12-4	TRBJ2-1	TRBD2	CASSLGTSVGGEQFF	TGTGCCAGCAGTTTGGGGACTAGCGTAGGGGGTGAGCAGTTCTTC
NA	TRBV10-3	TRBJ2-1	TRBD1	CAISEHRGRDNEQFF	TGTGCCATCAGTGAGCACAGGGGAAGGGACAATGAGCAGTTCTTC
many	TRBV5-1	TRBJ2-1	TRBD2	CASSSLAGGPSNNEQFF	TGCGCCAGCAGCTCGCTAGCGGGAGGGCCGTCCAACAATGAGCAGTTCTTC
NA	TRBV27	TRBJ1-2	TRBD1	CASSPSQGVYYGYTF	TGTGCCAGCAGTCCCTCACAGGGGGTGTACTATGGCTACACCTTC
few	TRBV29-1	TRBJ2-1	TRBD1	CSVELGQGMSNEQFF	TGCAGCGTTGAACTTGGACAGGGGATGAGTAATGAGCAGTTCTTC
NA	TRBV6-6	TRBJ2-1	NA	CASSPPATYSFNEQFF	TGTGCCAGCAGCCCCCCAGCCACCTACTCCTTCAATGAGCAGTTCTTC
NA	TRBV7-2	TRBJ1-5	NA	CASSLEGGGPQHF	TGTGCCAGCAGCTTAGAGGGGGGAGGGCCCCAGCATTTT
many	TRBV5-1	TRBJ2-2	NA	CASSLTPAGSNTGELFF	TGCGCCAGCAGCTTGACCCCTGCAGGGTCGAACACCGGGGAGCTGTTTTTT
few	TRBV5-1	TRBJ2-2	NA	CASSLLREGELFF	TGCGCCAGCAGCTTGCTGAGAGAGGGGGAGCTGTTTTTT
many	TRBV6-1	TRBJ2-1	NA	CASSEQTTTYNEQFF	TGTGCCAGCAGTGAACAAACAACTACTTACAATGAGCAGTTCTTC
NA	TRBV5-1	TRBJ2-2	TRBD2	CASSLGLAGSVYTGELFF	TGCGCCAGCAGCTTGGGACTAGCGGGCAGCGTTTACACCGGGGAGCTGTTTTTT
few	TRBV25-1	TRBJ2-7	TRBD1	CASRGWDRVYEQYF	TGTGCCAGTCGAGGTTGGGACAGGGTTTACGAGCAGTACTTC
many	TRBV29-1	TRBJ2-2	NA	CSVGGLSRTGELFF	TGCAGCGTCGGGGGCCTGAGTAGGACCGGGGAGCTGTTTTTT
many	TRBV4-2	TRBJ1-2	TRBD1	CASSQDLGQVDYGYTF	TGTGCCAGCAGCCAAGATCTCGGACAGGTAGACTATGGCTACACCTTC
few	TRBV7-9	TRBJ2-1	NA	CASSAAVGGDYDEQFF	TGTGCCAGCAGCGCCGCGGTAGGGGGAGATTACGATGAGCAGTTCTTC
NA	TRBV7-3	TRBJ1-2	TRBD1	CASSPRGQGAGGYTF	TGTGCCAGCAGCCCCCGGGGGCAGGGGGCGGGAGGCTACACCTTC
few	TRBV7-2	TRBJ2-3	NA	CASSLLGAEDTQYF	TGTGCCAGCAGCTTATTGGGGGCGGAAGATACGCAGTATTTT
few	TRBV20-1	TRBJ1-1	NA	CSALSKANTEAFF	TGCAGTGCTTTAAGCAAGGCGAACACTGAAGCTTTCTTT
NA	TRBV6-6	TRBJ2-6	TRBD1	CASSYPPGQRLQAGANVLTF	TGTGCCAGCAGTTACCCCCCGGGACAGAGGTTGCAGGCTGGGGCCAACGTCCTGACTTTC
many	TRBV7-2	TRBJ2-7	NA	CASSLDTYEQYF	TGTGCCAGCAGCCTAGATACGTACGAGCAGTACTTC
many	TRBV6-6	TRBJ1-5	NA	CASSEHRVNQPQHF	TGTGCCAGCAGTGAACACAGGGTGAATCAGCCCCAGCATTTT
few	TRBV6-6	TRBJ2-2	TRBD1	CASSRDRDTGELFF	TGTGCCAGCAGTAGGGACAGGGACACCGGGGAGCTGTTTTTT
many	TRBV20-1	TRBJ1-2	TRBD1	CSAQIWDRSNYGYTF	TGCAGTGCCCAAATCTGGGACAGGAGCAACTATGGCTACACCTTC
many	TRBV20-1	TRBJ1-4	NA	CSSSREGEKLFF	TGCAGTTCCTCCAGGGAGGGAGAAAAACTGTTTTTT
few	TRBV28	TRBJ2-1	TRBD2	CASSLKTGGYPKFF	TGTGCCAGCAGCCTAAAAACCGGGGGGTACCCGAAGTTCTTC
few	TRBV5-4	TRBJ2-2	NA	CASSAGFSGELFF	TGTGCCAGCAGCGCAGGGTTTTCCGGGGAGCTGTTTTTT
few	TRBV5-4	TRBJ1-4	TRBD1	CASSSRDSNEKLFF	TGTGCCAGCAGCTCCCGGGACAGTAATGAAAAACTGTTTTTT
NA	TRBV7-6	TRBJ2-7	TRBD1	CASSLVPGQGNEQYF	TGTGCCAGCAGCTTAGTTCCGGGACAGGGGAACGAGCAGTACTTC
many	TRBV12-3/TRBV12-4	TRBJ2-1	TRBD2	CASSLGLAGAGQFF	TGTGCCAGCAGTTTGGGACTAGCGGGAGCAGGGCAGTTCTTC
NA	TRBV4-2	TRBJ2-7	NA	CASSQGRYEQYF	TGTGCCAGCAGCCAAGGGAGGTACGAGCAGTACTTC
few	TRBV20-1	TRBJ2-2	NA	CSAREALRPTGELFF	TGCAGTGCTAGAGAGGCATTGCGCCCCACCGGGGAGCTGTTTTTT
many	TRBV20-1	TRBJ2-3	NA	CSARDSSSSDTQYF	TGCAGTGCTAGAGATTCGAGTAGCTCGGATACGCAGTATTTT
few	TRBV28	TRBJ1-1	NA	CASSSVPGRGTEAFF	TGTGCCAGCAGTTCCGTCCCGGGGAGGGGCACTGAAGCTTTCTTT
NA	TRBV5-8	TRBJ2-2	TRBD1	CASRGQGLLGTGELFF	TGTGCCAGCAGGGGACAGGGGTTACTGGGCACCGGGGAGCTGTTTTTT
NA	TRBV7-8	TRBJ2-7	TRBD2	CASSLRRLADPYEQYF	TGTGCCAGCAGCTTACGAAGACTAGCGGATCCCTACGAGCAGTACTTC
many	TRBV20-1	TRBJ2-7	TRBD2	CSAGRAPYEQYF	TGCAGTGCCGGGAGGGCTCCCTACGAGCAGTACTTC
few	TRBV20-1	TRBJ2-7	NA	CSAPLPGLSYEQYF	TGCAGTGCCCCCCTCCCCGGACTGTCCTACGAGCAGTACTTC
many	TRBV7-9	TRBJ2-3	NA	CASSLSVGDTQYF	TGTGCCAGCAGCTTATCCGTCGGGGATACGCAGTATTTT
many	TRBV7-3	TRBJ2-2	NA	CASSFGANTGELFF	TGTGCCAGCAGCTTCGGGGCCAACACCGGGGAGCTGTTTTTT
NA	TRBV5-6	TRBJ2-4	TRBD2	CASSSKTSGIRNIQYF	TGTGCCAGCAGCTCAAAGACTAGCGGGATTAGAAACATTCAGTACTTC
few	TRBV20-1	TRBJ2-1	NA	CSARNLGASDSSYNEQFF	TGCAGTGCTAGGAACCTAGGGGCCTCTGATAGCTCCTACAATGAGCAGTTCTTC
many	TRBV7-7	TRBJ2-7	NA	CASSLMGGYEQYF	TGTGCCAGCAGCTTAATGGGGGGCTACGAGCAGTACTTC
NA	TRBV28	TRBJ1-4	NA	CASSFGGRTNEKLFF	TGTGCCAGCAGTTTCGGGGGGAGGACTAATGAAAAACTGTTTTTT
NA	TRBV7-8	TRBJ2-2	NA	CASSLERARTGELFF	TGTGCCAGCAGCCTCGAGCGGGCAAGGACCGGGGAGCTGTTTTTT
many	TRBV5-6	TRBJ2-5	TRBD2	CASRTSGKETQYF	TGTGCCAGTAGGACTAGCGGTAAAGAGACCCAGTACTTC
NA	TRBV7-8	TRBJ2-2	NA	CASRPLAAAVAGELFF	TGTGCCAGCAGACCTCTCGCCGCCGCTGTTGCCGGGGAGCTGTTTTTT
many	TRBV4-3	TRBJ2-2	NA	CASSQAARATGELFF	TGCGCCAGCAGCCAAGCCGCCCGGGCCACCGGGGAGCTGTTTTTT
many	TRBV12-3/TRBV12-4	TRBJ2-4	TRBD1	CASSQGQGVSIQYF	TGTGCCAGCAGTCAAGGACAGGGGGTTAGCATTCAGTACTTC
NA	TRBV12-3/TRBV12-4	TRBJ2-2	NA	CASKAGNTGELFF	TGTGCCAGCAAGGCAGGGAACACCGGGGAGCTGTTTTTT
few	TRBV24-1	TRBJ2-3	NA	CATSNREGTQYF	TGTGCCACCAGCAACAGGGAGGGTACGCAGTATTTT
NA	TRBV24-1	TRBJ1-1	NA	CATSDGPRTEAFF	TGTGCCACCAGTGACGGGCCCCGGACTGAAGCTTTCTTT
NA	TRBV20-1	TRBJ2-1	TRBD2	CIAGTSVANEQFF	TGCATCGCAGGGACTAGCGTAGCAAATGAGCAGTTCTTC
few	TRBV20-1	TRBJ2-5	NA	CSARSDSPGETQYF	TGCAGTGCTAGATCCGACTCCCCGGGAGAGACCCAGTACTTC
NA	TRBV5-4	TRBJ2-1	NA	CASSLGSAGNNEQFF	TGTGCCAGCAGCTTGGGGTCCGCGGGAAACAATGAGCAGTTCTTC
few	TRBV20-1	TRBJ2-2	TRBD2	CSATTSGNTGELFF	TGCAGTGCTACGACTAGCGGGAACACCGGGGAGCTGTTTTTT
many	TRBV5-6	TRBJ2-7	TRBD2	CASSWRDYRTYEQYF	TGTGCCAGCAGCTGGCGGGACTACAGGACCTACGAGCAGTACTTC
NA	TRBV5-1	TRBJ2-7	TRBD2	CASSPRASGMAEQYF	TGCGCCAGCAGCCCCCGGGCCAGCGGGATGGCCGAGCAGTACTTC
few	TRBV7-2	TRBJ1-1	TRBD1	CASSAHRGLEAFF	TGTGCCAGCAGCGCACACAGGGGACTTGAAGCTTTCTTT